This T cell receptor (beta chain) is from a study of identifying expanded T cells in peripheral blood. The germline V and J ends were trimmed by 3 bases and 2 bases, with 10 bases remaining between them. CDR1 and CDR2 from the germline V gene are KGHSH and LQKENI. This CDR3 contains 15 residues. The protocol was immunoSEQ multiplex PCR, while the TCRdb copy is restricted to in-frame clones and leaves out a portion. The sample has roughly 130,000 clones, less than 90% seen once. The receptor was derived from a person between 18 and 70 years old in good health. Sequencing used blood. The rearrangement links TRBV18 to TRBJ2-2; D is possibly TRBD1 (6 bases). The CDR3 region has the DNA TGTGCCAGCTCACCCGACAGGTATAACACCGGGGAGCTGTTTTTT. Translating it yields CASSPDRYNTGELFF.